This TCR beta chain was found in a study of blood T cell repertoires in COVID-19. Study overall: The United States, Italy and Spain were the sources of the acute and convalescent COVID-19 samples. T cells, B-cell-depleted T cells, or PBMCs provided the cDNA or gDNA that served as material.

As originally analysed: Estimation of nucleated cell counts relied on the amplification of reference gene primers. Data came from immunoSEQ multiplex PCR; TCRdb stores just in-frame clones and leaves some out. The V and J calls and the clone size are those of that table, but D and trimming were determined from the DNA. This sample has about 150,000 clones, with roughly 85% found just once. The junction had 3 bases not matched to a gene; V was cut back by 3 bases and J by 2 bases. This CDR3 is built from 15 residues. Per germline, CDR1 MNHNY and CDR2 SVGAGI (reference sequence). The source material was peripheral blood. The clonotype comes from a woman of 80 years or more with active or convalescent COVID-19. V and J are TRBV6-6 and TRBJ1-5; 8 positions agree with TRBD1. The CDR3 DNA reads TGTGCCAGCAGTTATAGGGGACAGGGCAATCAGCCCCAGCATTTT. Translation: CASSYRGQGNQPQHF.